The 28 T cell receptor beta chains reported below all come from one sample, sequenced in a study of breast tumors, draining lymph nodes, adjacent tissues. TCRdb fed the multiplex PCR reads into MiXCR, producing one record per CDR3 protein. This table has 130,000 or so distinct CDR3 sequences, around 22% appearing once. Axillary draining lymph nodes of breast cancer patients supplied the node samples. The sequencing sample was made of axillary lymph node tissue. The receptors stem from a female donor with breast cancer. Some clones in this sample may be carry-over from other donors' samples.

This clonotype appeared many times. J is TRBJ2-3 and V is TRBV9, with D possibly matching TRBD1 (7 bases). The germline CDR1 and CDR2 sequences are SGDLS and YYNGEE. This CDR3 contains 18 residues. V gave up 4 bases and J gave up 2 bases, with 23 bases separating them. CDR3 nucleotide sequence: TGTGCCAGCAGCCCCCGAGGGGGGCAGGGGGGACCCACAGATACGCAGTATTTT. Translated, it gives CASSPRGGQGGPTDTQYF.

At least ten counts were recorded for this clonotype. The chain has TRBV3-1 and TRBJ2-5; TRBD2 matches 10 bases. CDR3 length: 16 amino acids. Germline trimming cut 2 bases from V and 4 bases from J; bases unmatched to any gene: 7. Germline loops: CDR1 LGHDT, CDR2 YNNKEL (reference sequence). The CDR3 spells CASSQSLAGVGETQYF. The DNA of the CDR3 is TGTGCCAGCAGCCAATCCCTAGCGGGAGTGGGAGAGACCCAGTACTTC.

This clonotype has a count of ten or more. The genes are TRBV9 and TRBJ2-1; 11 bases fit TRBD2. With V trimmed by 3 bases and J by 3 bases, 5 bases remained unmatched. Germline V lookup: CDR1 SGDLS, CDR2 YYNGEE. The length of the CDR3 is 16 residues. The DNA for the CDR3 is TGTGCCAGCAGCGCCCAACTAGCGGGAGTCTACAATGAGCAGTTCTTC. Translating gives CASSAQLAGVYNEQFF.

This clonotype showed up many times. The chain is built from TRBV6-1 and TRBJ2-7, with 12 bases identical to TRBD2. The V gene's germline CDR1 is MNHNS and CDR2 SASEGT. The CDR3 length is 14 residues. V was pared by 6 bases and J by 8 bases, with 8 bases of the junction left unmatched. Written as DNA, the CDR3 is TGTGCCAGCAGCCCGACTAGCGGGAGCACCAAGCAGTACTTC. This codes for CASSPTSGSTKQYF.

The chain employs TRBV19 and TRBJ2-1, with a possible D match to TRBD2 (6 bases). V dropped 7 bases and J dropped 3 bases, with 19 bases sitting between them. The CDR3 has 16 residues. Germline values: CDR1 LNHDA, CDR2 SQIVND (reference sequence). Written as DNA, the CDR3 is TGTGCCAGTAAGAGGCTCCGGGACTCCCTCTACAATGAGCAGTTCTTC. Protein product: CASKRLRDSLYNEQFF.

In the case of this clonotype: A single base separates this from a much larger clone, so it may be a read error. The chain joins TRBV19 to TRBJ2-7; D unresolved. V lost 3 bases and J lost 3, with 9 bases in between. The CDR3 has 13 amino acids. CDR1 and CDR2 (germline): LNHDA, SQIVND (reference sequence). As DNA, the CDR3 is TGTGCCAGTAGTATGAGGACCTACTACGAGCAGTACTTC. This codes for CASSMRTYYEQYF.

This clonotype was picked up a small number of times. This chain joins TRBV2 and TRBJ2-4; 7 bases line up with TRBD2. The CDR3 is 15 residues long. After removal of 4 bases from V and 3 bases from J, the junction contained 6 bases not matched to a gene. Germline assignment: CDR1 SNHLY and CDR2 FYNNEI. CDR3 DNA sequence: TGTGCCAGCAGTGCGGGGGGTTTAGACAAAAACATTCAGTACTTC. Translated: CASSAGGLDKNIQYF.

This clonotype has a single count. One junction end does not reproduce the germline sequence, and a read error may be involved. CDR3 DNA: TGTGCCAGCGGAGAAGGTAGCGGGCAGAACACCGGGGGGCTGTTTTTC. Translated: CASGEGSGQNTGGLFF. The chain couples TRBV12-3 or TRBV12-4 to TRBJ2-2; a weak D match, TRBD2 (7 bases). The CDR3 loop spans 16 amino acids.

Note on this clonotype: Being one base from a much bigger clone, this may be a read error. DNA of the CDR3: TGCAGTGCTAGCTCAGACTCTGGAAACACCATAAATTTT. Protein product: CSASSDSGNTINF. The V call is TRBV20-1, the J call TRBJ1-3; D unclear. CDR3 length equals 13 residues. The germline gives CDR1 DFQATT, CDR2 SNEGSKA (reference sequence).

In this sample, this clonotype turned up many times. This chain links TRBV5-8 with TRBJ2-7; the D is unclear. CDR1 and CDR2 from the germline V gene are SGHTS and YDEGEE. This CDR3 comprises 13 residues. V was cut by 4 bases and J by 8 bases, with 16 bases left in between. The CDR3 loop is CASSVKGSPKQYF. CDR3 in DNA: TGTGCCAGCAGCGTGAAAGGATCCCCCAAGCAGTACTTC.

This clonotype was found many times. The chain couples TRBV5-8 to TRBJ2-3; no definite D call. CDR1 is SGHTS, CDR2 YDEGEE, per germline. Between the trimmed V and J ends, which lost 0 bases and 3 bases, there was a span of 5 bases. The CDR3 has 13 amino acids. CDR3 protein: CASSLDRTDTQYF. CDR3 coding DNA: TGTGCCAGCAGCTTGGACCGGACAGATACGCAGTATTTT. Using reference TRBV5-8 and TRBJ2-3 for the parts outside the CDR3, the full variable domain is EAGVTQSPTHLIKTRGQQATLRCSPISGHTSVYWYQQALGLGLQFLLWYDEGEERNRGNFPPRFSGRQFPNYSSELNVNALELEDSALYLCASSLDRTDTQYFGPGTRLTVL.

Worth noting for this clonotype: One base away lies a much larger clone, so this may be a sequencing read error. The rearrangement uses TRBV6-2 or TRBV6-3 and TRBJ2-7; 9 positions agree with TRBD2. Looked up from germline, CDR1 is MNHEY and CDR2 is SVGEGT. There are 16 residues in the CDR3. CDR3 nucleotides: TGTGCCAGCGGTTATGGTTCGGCTAGCGGGAACTCAAAGCAGTACTTC. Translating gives CASGYGSASGNSKQYF.

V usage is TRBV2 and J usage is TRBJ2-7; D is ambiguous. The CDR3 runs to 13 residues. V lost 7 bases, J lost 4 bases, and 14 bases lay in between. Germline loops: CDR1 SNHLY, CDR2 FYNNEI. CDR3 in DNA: TGTGCCAGCACGATTACCGGCTCATACGAGCAGTACTTC. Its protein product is CASTITGSYEQYF.

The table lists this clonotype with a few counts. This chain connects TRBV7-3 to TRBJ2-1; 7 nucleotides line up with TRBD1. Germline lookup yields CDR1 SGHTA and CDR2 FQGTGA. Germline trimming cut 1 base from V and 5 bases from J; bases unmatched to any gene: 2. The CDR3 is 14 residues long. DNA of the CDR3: TGTGCCAGCAGCTTAATGGGACAGCACAATGAGCAGTTCTTC. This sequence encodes CASSLMGQHNEQFF. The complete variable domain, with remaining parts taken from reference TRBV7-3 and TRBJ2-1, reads GAGVSQTPSNKVTEKGKYVELRCDPISGHTALYWYRQSLGQGPEFLIYFQGTGAADDSGLPNDRFFAVRPEGSVSTLKIQRTERGDSAVYLCASSLMGQHNEQFFGPGTRLTVL.

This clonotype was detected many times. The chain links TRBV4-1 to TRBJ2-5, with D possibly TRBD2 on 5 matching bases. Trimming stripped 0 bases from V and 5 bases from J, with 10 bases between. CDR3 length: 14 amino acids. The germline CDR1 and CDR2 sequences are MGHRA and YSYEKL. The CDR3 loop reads CASSQDEGWETQYF. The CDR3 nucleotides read TGCGCCAGCAGCCAAGATGAGGGTTGGGAGACCCAGTACTTC.

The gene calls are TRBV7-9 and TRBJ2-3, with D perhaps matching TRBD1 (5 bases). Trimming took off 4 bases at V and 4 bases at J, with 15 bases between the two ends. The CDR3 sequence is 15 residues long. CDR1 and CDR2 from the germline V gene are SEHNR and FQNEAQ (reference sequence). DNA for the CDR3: TGTGCCAGCAGCTCTAGGGCTGGGGCGTCAGATACGCAGTATTTT. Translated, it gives CASSSRAGASDTQYF.

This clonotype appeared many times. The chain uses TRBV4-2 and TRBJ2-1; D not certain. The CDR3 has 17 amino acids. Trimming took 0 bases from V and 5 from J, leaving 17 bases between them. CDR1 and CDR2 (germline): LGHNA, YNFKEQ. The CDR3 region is CASSQESTGSMDNEQFF. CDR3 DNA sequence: TGTGCCAGCAGCCAAGAGTCCACGGGTTCTATGGACAATGAGCAGTTCTTC.

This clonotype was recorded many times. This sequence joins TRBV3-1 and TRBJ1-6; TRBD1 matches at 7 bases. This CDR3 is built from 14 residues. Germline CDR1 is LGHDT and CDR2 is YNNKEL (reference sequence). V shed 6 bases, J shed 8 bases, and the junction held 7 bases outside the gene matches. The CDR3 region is CASSHRGVDSPLHF. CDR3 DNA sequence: TGTGCCAGCAGTCACAGGGGAGTAGATTCACCCCTCCACTTT.

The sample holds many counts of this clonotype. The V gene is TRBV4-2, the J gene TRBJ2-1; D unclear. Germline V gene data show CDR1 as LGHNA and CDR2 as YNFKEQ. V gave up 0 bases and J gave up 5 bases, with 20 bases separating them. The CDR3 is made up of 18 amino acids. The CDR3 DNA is TGTGCCAGCAGCCAAGATCCCCTCCCCTACCCTTATAACAATGAGCAGTTCTTC. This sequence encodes CASSQDPLPYPYNNEQFF.

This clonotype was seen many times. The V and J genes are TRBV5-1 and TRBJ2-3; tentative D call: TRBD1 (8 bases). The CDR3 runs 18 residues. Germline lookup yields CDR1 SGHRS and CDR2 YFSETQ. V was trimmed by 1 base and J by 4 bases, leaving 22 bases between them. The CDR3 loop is CASSLTYRGTGGADTQYF. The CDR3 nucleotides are TGCGCCAGCAGCTTGACCTATCGCGGTACAGGGGGGGCAGATACGCAGTATTTT.

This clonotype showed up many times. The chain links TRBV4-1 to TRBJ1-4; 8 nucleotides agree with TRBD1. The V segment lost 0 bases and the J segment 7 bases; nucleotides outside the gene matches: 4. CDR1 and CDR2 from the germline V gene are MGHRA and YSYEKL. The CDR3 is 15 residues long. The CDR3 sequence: CASSQDGTGPEKLFF. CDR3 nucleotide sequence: TGCGCCAGCAGCCAAGATGGGACAGGCCCTGAAAAACTGTTTTTT.

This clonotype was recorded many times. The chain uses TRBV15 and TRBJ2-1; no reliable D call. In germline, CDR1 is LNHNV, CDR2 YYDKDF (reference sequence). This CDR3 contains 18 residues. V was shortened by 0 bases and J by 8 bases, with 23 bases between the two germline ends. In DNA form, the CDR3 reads TGTGCCACCAGCAGAGATCGTTCACTAATTGACCTTTCGGATGAGCAGTTCTTC. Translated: CATSRDRSLIDLSDEQFF. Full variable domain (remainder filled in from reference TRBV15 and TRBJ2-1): DAMVIQNPRYQVTQFGKPVTLSCSQTLNHNVMYWYQQKSSQAPKLLFHYYDKDFNNEADTPDNFQSRRPNTSFCFLDIRSPGLGDTAMYLCATSRDRSLIDLSDEQFFGPGTRLTVL.

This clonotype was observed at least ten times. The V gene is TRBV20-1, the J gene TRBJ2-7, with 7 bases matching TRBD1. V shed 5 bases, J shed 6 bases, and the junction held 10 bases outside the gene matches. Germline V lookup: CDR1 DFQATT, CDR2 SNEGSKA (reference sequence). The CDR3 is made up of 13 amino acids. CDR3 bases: TGCAGTGCTGGCACAGGGGCCCGAGGCGAGCAGTACTTC. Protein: CSAGTGARGEQYF.

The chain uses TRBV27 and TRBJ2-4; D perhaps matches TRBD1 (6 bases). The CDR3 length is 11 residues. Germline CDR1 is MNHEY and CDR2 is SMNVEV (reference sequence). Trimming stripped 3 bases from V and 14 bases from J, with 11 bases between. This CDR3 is CASSFRAGEYF. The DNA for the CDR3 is TGTGCCAGCAGTTTTAGGGCAGGGGAGTACTTC.

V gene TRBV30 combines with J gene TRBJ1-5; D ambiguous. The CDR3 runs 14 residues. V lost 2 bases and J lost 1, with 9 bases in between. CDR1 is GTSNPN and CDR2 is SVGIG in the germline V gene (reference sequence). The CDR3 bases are TGTGCCTGGAGTCCCGTGATAAGCAATCAGCCCCAGCATTTT. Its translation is CAWSPVISNQPQHF.

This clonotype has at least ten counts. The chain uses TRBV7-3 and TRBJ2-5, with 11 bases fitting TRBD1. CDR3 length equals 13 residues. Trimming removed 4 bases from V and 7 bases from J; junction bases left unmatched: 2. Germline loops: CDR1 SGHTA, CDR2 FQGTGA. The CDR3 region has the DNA TGTGCCAGCAGCTCAGGGACAGGGGGGACCCAGTACTTC. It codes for CASSSGTGGTQYF.

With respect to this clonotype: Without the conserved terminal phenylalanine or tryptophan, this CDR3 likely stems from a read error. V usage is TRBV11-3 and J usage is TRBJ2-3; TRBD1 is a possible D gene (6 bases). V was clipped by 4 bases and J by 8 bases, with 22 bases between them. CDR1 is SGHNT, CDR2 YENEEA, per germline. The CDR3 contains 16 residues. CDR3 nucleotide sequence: TGTGCCAGCAGCTCTACGACAAACCCAGGGGAAGGTACGCAGTATCTT. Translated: CASSSTTNPGEGTQYL.

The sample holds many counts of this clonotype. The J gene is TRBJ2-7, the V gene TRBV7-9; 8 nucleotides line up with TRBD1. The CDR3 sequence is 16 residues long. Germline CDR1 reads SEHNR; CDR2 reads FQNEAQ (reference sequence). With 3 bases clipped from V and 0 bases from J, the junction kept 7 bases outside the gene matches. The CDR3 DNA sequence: TGTGCCAGCAGCTTTGGGGACAGGTTGTTCTCCTACGAGCAGTACTTC. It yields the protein CASSFGDRLFSYEQYF.